These 5 T cell receptor beta chains share one sample of origin, sequenced in a study of blood T cell repertoires in COVID-19. Only in-frame clones appear in the TCRdb table, and some are missing; sequencing was by immunoSEQ multiplex PCR. In the table there are 60,000 or so clones, 90% of which are singletons. Sequencing input: peripheral blood. All receptors derive from a man between 60 and 75 years old with active COVID-19.

The V gene is TRBV28, the J gene TRBJ1-2, with a possible D match to TRBD1 (6 bases). The germline gives CDR1 MDHEN, CDR2 SYDVKM. Trimming left V 4 bases short and J 8 bases short, with 26 bases between. CDR3 length: 17 residues. The DNA of the CDR3 is TGTGCCAGCAGTTCAAGCCCCGCCGGACAGTGGCCCGAAGGCTACACCTTC. This sequence encodes CASSSSPAGQWPEGYTF.

The chain recombines TRBV19 with TRBJ1-2; 7 positions match TRBD1. This CDR3 comprises 13 residues. CDR1 is LNHDA, CDR2 SQIVND, per germline (reference sequence). V shed 6 bases, J shed 8 bases, and the junction held 9 bases outside the gene matches. CDR3 amino acids: CASRTTGRGGYTF. CDR3 sequence (DNA): TGTGCCAGTAGGACGACAGGGAGAGGGGGCTACACCTTC.

This chain joins TRBV5-1 and TRBJ1-2; maybe TRBD1 (5 bases). Looked up from germline, CDR1 is SGHRS and CDR2 is YFSETQ. The CDR3 contains 16 residues. V was shortened by 0 bases and J by 1 base, with 13 bases between the two germline ends. In DNA, the CDR3 is TGCGCCAGCAGCTTGGGAGGTGACAGCTTTAACTATGGCTACACCTTC. Its protein product is CASSLGGDSFNYGYTF. The variable domain in full, completed from reference TRBV5-1 and TRBJ1-2, reads KAGVTQTPRYLIKTRGQQVTLSCSPISGHRSVSWYQQTPGQGLQFLFEYFSETQRNKGNFPGRFSGRQFSNSRSEMNVSTLELGDSALYLCASSLGGDSFNYGYTFGSGTRLTVV.

The chain is built from TRBV7-2 and TRBJ2-1, with 7 bases that match TRBD1. V lost 2 bases and J lost 5; bases outside the gene matches: 6. The germline V gene has CDR1 SGHTA and CDR2 FQGNSA. The CDR3 is made up of 15 amino acids. Written as DNA, the CDR3 is TGTGCCAGCAGCTTAAACAGGGGTGCAGACAATGAGCAGTTCTTC. Translated, it gives CASSLNRGADNEQFF.

The rearrangement uses TRBV29-1 and TRBJ1-1; tentatively, D is TRBD1 (5 bases). Germline V gene data show CDR1 as SQVTM and CDR2 as ANQGSEA. The CDR3 is 13 residues long. Between the trimmed V and J ends, which lost 6 bases and 1 base, there was a span of 12 bases. The CDR3 spells CSVSGLENTEAFF. In DNA, the CDR3 is TGCAGCGTCTCAGGGCTCGAGAACACTGAAGCTTTCTTT.